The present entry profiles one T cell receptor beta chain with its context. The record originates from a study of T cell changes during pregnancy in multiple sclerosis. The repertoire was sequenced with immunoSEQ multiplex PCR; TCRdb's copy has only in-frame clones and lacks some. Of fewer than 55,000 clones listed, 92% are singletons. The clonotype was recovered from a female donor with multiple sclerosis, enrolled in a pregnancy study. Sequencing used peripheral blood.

The CDR3, as DNA: TGCGCCAGCAGTGCGAGCGGGGCACAGAATGAGCAGTTCTTC. This codes for CASSASGAQNEQFF. The genes are TRBV10-1 and TRBJ2-1; 7 positions match TRBD2. The CDR3 length is 14 residues. Unmatched junction bases numbered 7, after V lost 4 bases and J lost 7 bases. Germline CDR1 and CDR2: WNHNN and SYGVQD (reference sequence).